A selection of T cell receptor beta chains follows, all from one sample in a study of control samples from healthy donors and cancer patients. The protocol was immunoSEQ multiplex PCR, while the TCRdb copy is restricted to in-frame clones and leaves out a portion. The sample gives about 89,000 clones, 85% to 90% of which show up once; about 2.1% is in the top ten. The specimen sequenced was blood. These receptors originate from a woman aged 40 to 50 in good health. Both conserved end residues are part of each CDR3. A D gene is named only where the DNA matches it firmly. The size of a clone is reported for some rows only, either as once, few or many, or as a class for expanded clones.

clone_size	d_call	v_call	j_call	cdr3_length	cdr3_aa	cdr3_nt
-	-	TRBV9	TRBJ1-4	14	CASSVGGGKEKLFF	TGTGCCAGCAGCGTAGGGGGGGGCAAAGAAAAACTGTTTTTT
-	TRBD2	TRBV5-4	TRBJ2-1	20	CASSPLRAPGGTSGDNEQFF	TGTGCCAGCAGCCCCCTCCGGGCCCCAGGTGGGACTAGCGGAGACAATGAGCAGTTCTTC
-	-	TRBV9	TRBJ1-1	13	CASSVGVRGEAFF	TGTGCCAGCAGCGTAGGGGTCAGGGGTGAAGCTTTCTTT
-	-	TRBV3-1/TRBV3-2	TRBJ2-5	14	CASSQDSGGKTQYF	TGTGCCAGCAGCCAAGATTCGGGGGGCAAGACCCAGTACTTC
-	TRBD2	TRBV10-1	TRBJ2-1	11	CASSGGNEQFF	TGCGCCAGTAGCGGGGGGAATGAGCAGTTCTTC
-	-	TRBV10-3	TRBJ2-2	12	CAISDRAGELFF	TGTGCCATCAGTGACCGGGCCGGGGAGCTGTTTTTT
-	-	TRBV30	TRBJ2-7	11	CAWSRKNEQYF	TGTGCCTGGAGTAGGAAGAACGAGCAGTACTTC
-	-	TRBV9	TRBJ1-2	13	CASGKWGQGGYTF	TGTGCCAGCGGGAAGTGGGGCCAAGGGGGCTACACCTTC
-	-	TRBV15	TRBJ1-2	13	CATSRAGHTGYTF	TGTGCCACCAGCAGAGCGGGACATACAGGCTACACCTTC
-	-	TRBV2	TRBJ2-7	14	CASSEESGYYEQYF	TGTGCCAGCAGTGAAGAATCCGGATACTACGAGCAGTACTTC
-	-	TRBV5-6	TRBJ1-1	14	CASSSGVRVGEAFF	TGTGCCAGCAGCTCGGGTGTAAGGGTAGGTGAAGCTTTCTTT
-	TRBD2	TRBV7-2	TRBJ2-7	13	CASSLLAGGAPTF	TGTGCCAGCAGCTTACTAGCGGGGGGGGCGCCAACATTC
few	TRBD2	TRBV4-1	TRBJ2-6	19	CASSRRRLADYSGANVLTF	TGCGCCAGCAGCCGAAGACGACTAGCGGACTACTCTGGGGCCAACGTCCTGACTTTC
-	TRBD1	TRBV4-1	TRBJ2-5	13	CASSDRGRETQYF	TGCGCCAGCAGCGACAGGGGGCGTGAGACCCAGTACTTC
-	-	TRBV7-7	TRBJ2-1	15	CASSPGDLRGNEQFF	TGTGCCAGCAGCCCCGGGGACTTGCGAGGCAATGAGCAGTTCTTC
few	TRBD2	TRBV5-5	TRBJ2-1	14	CASRGTSVYNEQFF	TGTGCCAGCAGGGGGACTAGCGTCTACAATGAGCAGTTCTTC
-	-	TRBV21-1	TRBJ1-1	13	CASSKKFGGCAFF	TGTGCCAGCAGCAAAAAGTTTGGAGGTTGTGCTTTCTTT
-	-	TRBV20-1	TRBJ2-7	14	CSATESGIVNEQYF	TGCAGTGCTACTGAGTCGGGGATCGTGAACGAGCAGTACTTC
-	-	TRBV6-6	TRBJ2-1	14	CASSPPGAYNEQFF	TGTGCCAGCAGTCCCCCAGGGGCCTACAATGAGCAGTTCTTC
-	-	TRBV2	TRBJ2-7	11	CASSDTREQYF	TGTGCCAGCAGTGATACCCGGGAGCAGTACTTC
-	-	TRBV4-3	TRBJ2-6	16	CASSQEGGSGANVLTF	TGCGCCAGCAGCCAAGAAGGGGGTTCAGGGGCCAACGTCCTGACTTTC
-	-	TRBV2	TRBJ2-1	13	CASSQGGYNEQFF	TGTGCCAGCAGTCAGGGCGGCTACAATGAGCAGTTCTTC
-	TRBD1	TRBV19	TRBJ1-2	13	CASTPGQGYGYTF	TGTGCCAGTACCCCGGGACAGGGGTATGGCTACACCTTC
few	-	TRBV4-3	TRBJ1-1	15	CASSSGQLMNTEAFF	TGCGCCAGCAGTTCCGGCCAGCTAATGAACACTGAAGCTTTCTTT
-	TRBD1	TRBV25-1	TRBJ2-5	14	CASSPGTGGETQYF	TGTGCCAGCAGCCCTGGGACAGGCGGGGAGACCCAGTACTTC
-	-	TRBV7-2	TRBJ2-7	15	CASSLMRQGRDEQYF	TGTGCCAGCAGCTTAATGAGGCAGGGTCGAGACGAGCAGTACTTC
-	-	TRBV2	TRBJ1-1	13	CASKAGMNTEAFF	TGTGCCAGCAAAGCAGGAATGAACACTGAAGCTTTCTTT
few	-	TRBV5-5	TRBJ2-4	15	CASSLGLGNKNIQYF	TGTGCCAGCAGCCTAGGATTGGGGAATAAAAACATTCAGTACTTC
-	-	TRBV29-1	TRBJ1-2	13	CSVVPSGSDGYTF	TGCAGCGTTGTGCCCTCAGGGTCGGATGGCTACACCTTC
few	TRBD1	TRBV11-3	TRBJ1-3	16	CASSPQRQGARNTIYF	TGTGCCAGCAGCCCCCAACGACAGGGGGCTCGTAACACCATATATTTT
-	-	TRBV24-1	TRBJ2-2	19	CATSDPLSGSLANTGELFF	TGTGCCACCAGTGATCCCCTATCTGGTTCCCTCGCGAACACCGGGGAGCTGTTTTTT
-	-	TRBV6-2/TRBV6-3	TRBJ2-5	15	CASSRGTPAPETQYF	TGTGCCAGCAGTCGTGGGACCCCGGCCCCGGAGACCCAGTACTTC
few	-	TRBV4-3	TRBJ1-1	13	CASSQEMNTEAFF	TGCGCCAGCAGCCAAGAAATGAACACTGAAGCTTTCTTT
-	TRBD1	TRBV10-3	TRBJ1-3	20	CAISESTGTPRAASGNTIYF	TGTGCCATCAGTGAGTCGACAGGGACACCAAGGGCCGCCTCTGGAAACACCATATATTTT
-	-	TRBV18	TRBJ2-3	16	CASSPTQGYGTDTQYF	TGTGCCAGCTCACCTACACAGGGTTATGGCACAGATACGCAGTATTTT
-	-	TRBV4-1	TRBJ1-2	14	CASSKETEWDGYTF	TGCGCCAGCAGCAAGGAGACGGAATGGGATGGCTACACCTTC
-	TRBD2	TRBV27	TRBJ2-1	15	CASSSLAGTYNEQFF	TGTGCCAGCAGTTCGTTAGCGGGGACATACAATGAGCAGTTCTTC
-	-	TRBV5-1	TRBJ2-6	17	CASSFEGRPSGANVLTF	TGCGCCAGCAGCTTCGAAGGGAGGCCCTCTGGGGCCAACGTCCTGACTTTC
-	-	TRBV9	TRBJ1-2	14	CASSVGVANYGYTF	TGTGCCAGCAGCGTAGGCGTTGCGAACTATGGCTACACCTTC
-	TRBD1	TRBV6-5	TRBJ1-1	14	CASGPSGTGGLSFF	TGTGCCAGCGGACCTTCCGGGACAGGGGGCTTATCTTTCTTT
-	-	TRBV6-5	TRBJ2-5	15	CASSSDSSVAGTQYF	TGTGCCAGCAGCTCAGACAGCAGCGTGGCGGGGACCCAGTACTTC
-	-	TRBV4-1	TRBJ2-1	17	CASSQEPLASSYNEQFF	TGCGCCAGCAGCCAAGAACCCCTGGCCAGCTCCTACAATGAGCAGTTCTTC
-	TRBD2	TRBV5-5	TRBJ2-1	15	CASSLVRGGQNEQFF	TGTGCCAGCAGCTTGGTACGGGGGGGCCAGAATGAGCAGTTCTTC
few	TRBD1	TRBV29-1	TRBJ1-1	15	CSVLGSGTVNTEAFF	TGCAGCGTGTTAGGTAGCGGGACAGTGAACACTGAAGCTTTCTTT
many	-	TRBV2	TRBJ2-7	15	CASSDIKLASYEQYF	TGTGCCAGCAGTGATATAAAACTAGCTAGCTACGAGCAGTACTTC
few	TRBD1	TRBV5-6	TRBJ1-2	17	CASSSWTGATLDDGYTF	TGTGCCAGCAGCTCCTGGACAGGGGCGACATTAGACGATGGCTACACCTTC
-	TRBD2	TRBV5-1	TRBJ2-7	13	CASRYRGDYEQYF	TGCGCCAGCAGGTACCGGGGGGACTACGAGCAGTACTTC
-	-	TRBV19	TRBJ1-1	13	CASSITANTEAFF	TGTGCCAGTAGTATTACAGCGAACACTGAAGCTTTCTTT
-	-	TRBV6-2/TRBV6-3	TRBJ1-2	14	CASSYRGQKIGYTF	TGTGCCAGCAGTTACAGGGGTCAGAAAATTGGCTACACCTTC
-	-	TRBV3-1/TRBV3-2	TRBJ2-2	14	CASSPLRSAGELFF	TGTGCCAGCAGCCCGCTCCGGTCCGCCGGGGAGCTGTTTTTT
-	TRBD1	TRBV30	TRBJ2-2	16	CAWSQPGTGGVGELFF	TGTGCCTGGAGTCAACCCGGGACAGGGGGCGTCGGGGAGCTGTTTTTT
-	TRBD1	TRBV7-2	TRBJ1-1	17	CASSTLGQGAMNTEAFF	TGTGCCAGCAGCACTCTTGGACAGGGGGCTATGAACACTGAAGCTTTCTTT
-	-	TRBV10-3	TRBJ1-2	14	CAIKGGSAAEGYTF	TGTGCCATCAAGGGGGGGTCGGCTGCGGAGGGCTACACCTTC
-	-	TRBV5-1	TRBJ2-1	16	CASSLRGRGTYNEQFF	TGCGCCAGCAGCTTGAGAGGGCGGGGCACCTACAATGAGCAGTTCTTC
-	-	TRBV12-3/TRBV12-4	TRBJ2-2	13	CASSPGAPGELFF	TGTGCCAGCAGTCCTGGGGCTCCCGGGGAGCTGTTTTTT
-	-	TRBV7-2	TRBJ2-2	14	CASSLEKETGELFF	TGTGCCAGCAGCTTGGAGAAGGAGACCGGGGAGCTGTTTTTT
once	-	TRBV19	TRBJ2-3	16	CASSIGVPWGTDTQYF	TGTGCCAGTAGTATCGGGGTTCCCTGGGGCACAGATACGCAGTATTTT
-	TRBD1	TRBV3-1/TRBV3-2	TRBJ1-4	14	CASSVQGEREKLFF	TGTGCCAGCAGCGTACAGGGGGAGCGTGAAAAACTGTTTTTT
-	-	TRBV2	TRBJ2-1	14	CASSEWQGRTEQFF	TGTGCCAGCAGTGAATGGCAGGGTAGGACTGAGCAGTTCTTC
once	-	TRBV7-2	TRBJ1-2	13	CASSHGTQFTWTF	TGTGCCAGCAGCCACGGGACCCAATTTACTTGGACCTTC